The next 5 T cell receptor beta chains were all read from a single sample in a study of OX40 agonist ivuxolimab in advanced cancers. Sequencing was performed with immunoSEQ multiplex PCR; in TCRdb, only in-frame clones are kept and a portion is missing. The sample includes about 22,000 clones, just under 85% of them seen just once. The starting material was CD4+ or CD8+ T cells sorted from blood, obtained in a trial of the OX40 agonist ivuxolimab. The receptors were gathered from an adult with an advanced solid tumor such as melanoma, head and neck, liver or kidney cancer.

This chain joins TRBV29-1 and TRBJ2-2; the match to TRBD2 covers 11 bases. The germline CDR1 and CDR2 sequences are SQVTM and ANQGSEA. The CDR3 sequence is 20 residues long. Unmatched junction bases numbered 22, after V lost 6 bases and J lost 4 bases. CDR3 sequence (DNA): TGCAGCGTCGATCTCGGACAGGGATTACGCCTAGCGGGAGGCACCGGGGAGCTGTTTTTT. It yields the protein CSVDLGQGLRLAGGTGELFF.

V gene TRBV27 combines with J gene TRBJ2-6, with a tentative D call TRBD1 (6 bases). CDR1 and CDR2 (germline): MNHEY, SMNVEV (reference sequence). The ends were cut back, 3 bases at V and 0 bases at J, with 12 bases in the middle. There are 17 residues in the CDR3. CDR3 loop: CASSFVGAYSGANVLTF. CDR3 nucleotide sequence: TGTGCCAGCAGTTTTGTGGGGGCTTACTCTGGGGCCAACGTCCTGACTTTC.

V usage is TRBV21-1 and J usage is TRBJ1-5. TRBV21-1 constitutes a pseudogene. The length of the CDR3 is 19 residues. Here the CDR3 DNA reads TGTGCCAGCAGCAAAGTAGGGACATGCGGGGTAGGAAGCAATCAGCCCCAGCATTTT. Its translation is CASSKVGTCGVGSNQPQHF.

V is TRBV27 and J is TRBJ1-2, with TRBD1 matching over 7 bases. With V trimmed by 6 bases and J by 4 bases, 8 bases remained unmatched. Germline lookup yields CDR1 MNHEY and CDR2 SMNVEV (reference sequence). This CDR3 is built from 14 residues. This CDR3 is CASRTGAGGYGYTF. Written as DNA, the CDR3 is TGTGCCAGCAGAACAGGGGCAGGGGGCTATGGCTACACCTTC.

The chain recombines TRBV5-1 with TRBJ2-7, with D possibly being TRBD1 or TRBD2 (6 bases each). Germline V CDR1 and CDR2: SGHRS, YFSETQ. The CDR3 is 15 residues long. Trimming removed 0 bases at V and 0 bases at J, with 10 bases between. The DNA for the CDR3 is TGCGCCAGCAGCTTGGACTGGGGGGCCTCCTACGAGCAGTACTTC. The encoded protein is CASSLDWGASYEQYF.